This TCR beta chain was identified during a study of vaccination and CD4 T cells after COVID-19. The CDR3 is 16 amino acids. The trim removed 9 bases at V and 0 bases at J, leaving 8 bases unmatched. Germline CDR1 and CDR2: KGHDR and SFDVKD. Study results and limitations: Convalescent patients had a median about 90% of reactive clones appearing only post-vaccination.

Regarding treatment: roughly ten-day PBMC culture with coronavirus spike peptide pools or control peptides (ViraFEST assay). With regard to this clonotype: Its antigen is currently unknown.

The Oncomine TCR Beta short-read assay was applied to DNA of cultured CD4+ T cells. One entry per CDR3 protein results from TCRdb running MiXCR on the PCR reads. The sample includes more than 9,000 distinct CDR3 sequences, less than 50% seen only once; the top ten take 23%. Sequenced material: cultured CD4+ T cells from blood. The rearrangement uses TRBV24-1 and TRBJ2-2, with TRBD2 identical over 8 bases. The sequence was obtained from a human donor with COVID-19. CDR3 region: CATRGGTLANTGELFF. The CDR3, as DNA: TGTGCCACCCGGGGGGGGACACTCGCGAACACCGGGGAGCTGTTTTTT.